What follows are 17 T cell receptor beta chains derived from one specimen sequenced in a study of blood T cell repertoires in COVID-19. Only in-frame clones appear in the TCRdb table, and some are missing; sequencing was by immunoSEQ multiplex PCR. The sample contains about 500,000 clones, 87% of which appear only once. Sequenced: PBMCs or T cells enriched from blood (not recorded which). These receptors came from a woman aged 18-30 years who had recovered from COVID-19.

J is TRBJ2-5 and V is TRBV25-1; 8 bases agree with TRBD2. This CDR3 is built from 15 residues. Trimming took 3 bases from V and 3 from J; bases not matched to a gene: 6. The germline CDR1 and CDR2 sequences are MGHDK and SYGVNS. CDR3: CASSDKAGGEETQYF. The CDR3 nucleotides read TGTGCCAGCAGTGATAAGGCGGGGGGAGAAGAGACCCAGTACTTC.

This chain links TRBV19 with TRBJ1-5; 7 nucleotides line up with TRBD1. Trimming cost V 1 base and J 4 bases; bases outside gene matches: 7. CDR3 length: 16 residues. Germline V CDR1 and CDR2: LNHDA, SQIVND (reference sequence). CDR3 sequence reads: CASSIAMGQRNQPQHF. In DNA, the CDR3 is TGTGCCAGTAGTATAGCAATGGGACAGCGAAATCAGCCCCAGCATTTT.

V is TRBV4-1 and J is TRBJ1-6; tentative D call: TRBD1 (5 bases). This CDR3 comprises 16 residues. The V gene lost 6 bases and the J gene lost 12 bases, with 24 bases spanning the gap. CDR1 is MGHRA, CDR2 YSYEKL, per germline. This CDR3 is CASRSGALGFTLPLHF. Here the CDR3 DNA reads TGCGCCAGCAGGAGCGGGGCGCTGGGATTCACATTACCCCTCCACTTT.

The chain employs TRBV6-5 and TRBJ1-6; TRBD1 might be the D (6 bases). Germline V gene sequence: CDR1 MNHEY, CDR2 SVGAGI. With 2 bases removed from V and 11 bases from J, the gap between germline ends came to 19 bases. The CDR3 contains 16 residues. The CDR3 protein is CASSYKQGSELAPLHF. CDR3 nucleotides: TGTGCCAGCAGTTACAAACAGGGCTCCGAACTAGCACCCCTCCACTTT.

This chain links TRBV6-5 with TRBJ2-3; 9 nucleotides match TRBD2. This CDR3 comprises 14 residues. Germline V lookup: CDR1 MNHEY, CDR2 SVGAGI. Trimming took 6 bases from V and 1 from J; bases not matched to a gene: 2. The CDR3 DNA sequence: TGTGCCAGCAGGGAGCGGGGGGGCACAGATACGCAGTATTTT. Amino acid sequence: CASRERGGTDTQYF.

The rearrangement joins TRBV6-5 to TRBJ1-6, with D perhaps matching TRBD1 (6 bases). Germline-derived CDR1 and CDR2 are MNHEY and SVGAGI. Trimming pared 4 bases from V and 7 bases from J, leaving 11 bases between. This CDR3 is built from 14 residues. As DNA, the CDR3 is TGTGCCAGCAGTTTCCGGGGGGCAAATTCACCCCTCCACTTT. As protein: CASSFRGANSPLHF.

In this sample, this clone turned up a few times. The rearrangement uses TRBV6-5 and TRBJ1-1; D unclear. V was pared by 0 bases and J by 3 bases, with 5 bases between. The CDR3 contains 13 residues. The germline CDR1 and CDR2 sequences are MNHEY and SVGAGI. CDR3 in amino acids: CASSYSSDTEAFF. CDR3 sequence (DNA): TGTGCCAGCAGTTACTCGAGTGACACTGAAGCTTTCTTT.

The chain carries TRBV11-2 and TRBJ2-1; 8 bases fit TRBD1. Germline V gene lookup returns CDR1 SGHAT and CDR2 FQNNGV. V lost 7 bases and J lost 0; bases outside the gene matches: 11. The CDR3 runs 17 residues. Here the CDR3 DNA reads TGTGCCAGCACCCTTCGCACAGGGGGTATCTCCTACAATGAGCAGTTCTTC. Translating it yields CASTLRTGGISYNEQFF.

The chain employs TRBV9 and TRBJ2-5; the match to TRBD2 covers 11 bases. Germline V gives CDR1 SGDLS, CDR2 YYNGEE. Trimming at V came to 0 bases and at J to 4 bases, leaving 2 bases not matched to a gene. The CDR3 covers 15 residues. The CDR3 DNA reads as TGTGCCAGCAGCGTAGACACTAGCGGGGGAGAGACCCAGTACTTC. Its translation: CASSVDTSGGETQYF.

The chain recombines TRBV6-5 with TRBJ1-2; 7 bases fit TRBD1. The CDR3 sequence is 14 residues long. Germline V lookup: CDR1 MNHEY, CDR2 SVGAGI. The V gene end was trimmed by 6 bases and the J gene end by 2 bases; junction bases not matched to a gene: 6. The CDR3 coding sequence is TGTGCCAGCAGCCTCCAGGGGGACAACTATGGCTACACCTTC. This gives the protein CASSLQGDNYGYTF.

The rearrangement links TRBV12-3 or TRBV12-4 to TRBJ1-1; D is unresolved. The CDR3 runs 11 residues. V lost 5 bases to trimming and J lost 3 bases, with 4 bases between them. CDR3 sequence: CASSLYTEAFF. DNA for the CDR3: TGTGCCAGCAGTCTGTACACTGAAGCTTTCTTT.

V usage is TRBV29-1 and J usage is TRBJ1-2, with D hard to call. Germline V gene lookup returns CDR1 SQVTM and CDR2 ANQGSEA. V dropped 4 bases and J dropped 2 bases, with 5 bases sitting between them. The CDR3 totals 11 residues. The CDR3 sequence: CSVAQNYGYTF. DNA for the CDR3: TGCAGCGTTGCACAGAACTATGGCTACACCTTC.

The chain combines TRBV27 with TRBJ2-3; 11 positions match TRBD2. The J segment lost 2 bases and the V segment lost 5 bases, leaving 6 bases of the junction unmatched. The germline V gene has CDR1 MNHEY and CDR2 SMNVEV (reference sequence). CDR3 length: 16 amino acids. For the CDR3, the DNA is TGTGCCAGCAGTCCTCTAGCGGGGGGCCTCACAGATACGCAGTATTTT. Its translation: CASSPLAGGLTDTQYF.

The chain couples TRBV2 to TRBJ1-1; D perhaps matches TRBD1 (5 bases). Germline V gene lookup returns CDR1 SNHLY and CDR2 FYNNEI. This CDR3 has 16 amino acids. V was cut by 7 bases and J by 0 bases, with 18 bases left in between. Written as DNA, the CDR3 is TGTGCCAGCACGGATAAGGAGCAGGGTATGAACACTGAAGCTTTCTTT. This translates into CASTDKEQGMNTEAFF.

The rearrangement links TRBV2 to TRBJ1-5; TRBD1 might be the D (6 bases). The CDR3 runs 15 residues. Germline assignment: CDR1 SNHLY and CDR2 FYNNEI. Trimming stripped 2 bases from V and 6 bases from J, with 14 bases between. The CDR3 loop reads CASSESSGVGQPQHF. The CDR3 nucleotides are TGTGCCAGCAGTGAATCTTCAGGGGTAGGTCAGCCCCAGCATTTT.

This rearrangement joins TRBV7-2 to TRBJ2-3; TRBD1 aligns across 9 bases. From germline, CDR1 is SGHTA and CDR2 FQGNSA. The CDR3 has 14 amino acids. Trimming cost V 7 bases and J 4 bases; bases outside gene matches: 6. CDR3 sequence: CASKGQGSADTQYF. The CDR3 DNA reads as TGTGCCAGCAAGGGACAGGGCTCTGCAGATACGCAGTATTTT. Together with reference TRBV7-2 and TRBJ2-3, the CDR3 gives the full variable domain: GAGVSQSPSNKVTEKGKDVELRCDPISGHTALYWYRQSLGQGLEFLIYFQGNSAPDKSGLPSDRFSAERTGGSVSTLTIQRTQQEDSAVYLCASKGQGSADTQYFGPGTRLTVL.

V usage is TRBV7-9 and J usage is TRBJ1-5, with TRBD1 as a possible D gene (5 bases). The CDR3 extends over 14 amino acids. Germline values: CDR1 SEHNR, CDR2 FQNEAQ (reference sequence). V lost 3 bases, J lost 2 bases, and 8 bases lay in between. This CDR3 reads CASSLTGGNQPQHF. CDR3 bases: TGTGCCAGCAGCTTGACGGGGGGCAATCAGCCCCAGCATTTT.